This T cell receptor (beta chain) was observed in a study of immune characterization of retroperitoneal liposarcoma. CDR1 and CDR2 from the germline V gene are WSHSY and SAAADI. The CDR3 is made up of 12 amino acids. J lost 6 bases, V lost 7 bases, and 2 bases had no gene match. TCRdb passed the PCR reads through MiXCR, listing each CDR3 protein once. This table has approximately 9,300 distinct CDR3 sequences, about 39% appearing once. The sample taken for sequencing was tumor tissue. This TCR came from a female donor with retroperitoneal liposarcoma. This chain joins TRBV10-2 and TRBJ2-1, with 8 bases fitting TRBD1. CDR3 amino acids: CASMTGANEQFF. The CDR3 DNA is TGCGCCAGCATGACAGGGGCCAATGAGCAGTTCTTC.